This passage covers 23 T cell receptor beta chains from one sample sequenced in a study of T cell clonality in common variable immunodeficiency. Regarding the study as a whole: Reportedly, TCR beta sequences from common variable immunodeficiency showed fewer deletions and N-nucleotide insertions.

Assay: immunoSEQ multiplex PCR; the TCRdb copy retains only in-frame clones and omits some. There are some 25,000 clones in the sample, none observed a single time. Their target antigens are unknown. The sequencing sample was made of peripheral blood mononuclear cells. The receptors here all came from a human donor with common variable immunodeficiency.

The CDR3 loop is CASSVPGQRPNQPQHF. The covered CDR3 bases are TGTGCCAGTAGTGTACCGGGACAGCGCCCCAATCAGCCC. J is TRBJ1-5 and V is TRBV19; 7 bases agree with TRBD1. The CDR3 extends 3 residues past the end of the read, so its final part is completed from the germline J gene. The CDR3 length is 16 residues. Germline CDR1 LNHDA, CDR2 SQIVND (reference sequence). V lost 5 bases and J lost 3; bases outside the gene matches: 10.

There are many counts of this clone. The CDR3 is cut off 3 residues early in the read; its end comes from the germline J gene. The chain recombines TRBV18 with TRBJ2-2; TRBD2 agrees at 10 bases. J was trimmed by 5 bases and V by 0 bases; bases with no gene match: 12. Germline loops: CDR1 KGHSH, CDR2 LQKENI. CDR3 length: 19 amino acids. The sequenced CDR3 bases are TGTGCCAGCTCACCACCCGGGGCTAGCGGGAGAAAGATGACCGGGGAG. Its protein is CASSPPGASGRKMTGE. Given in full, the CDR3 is CASSPPGASGRKMTGELFF.

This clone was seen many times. The CDR3 bases that were read are TGTGCCTGGAGTCAACTAGCGGGAGGGTTCTATGAG. Amino acids: CAWSQLAGGFYE. The CDR3, in full, reads CAWSQLAGGFYEQFF. V usage is TRBV30 and J usage is TRBJ2-1, with TRBD2 matching over 13 bases. Read sequence stops 3 residues before the CDR3 end, and the germline J gene provides the missing end. This CDR3 region has 15 residues. In germline, CDR1 is GTSNPN, CDR2 SVGIG (reference sequence). J gave up 8 bases and V 2 bases, and 6 bases lay outside the gene matches.

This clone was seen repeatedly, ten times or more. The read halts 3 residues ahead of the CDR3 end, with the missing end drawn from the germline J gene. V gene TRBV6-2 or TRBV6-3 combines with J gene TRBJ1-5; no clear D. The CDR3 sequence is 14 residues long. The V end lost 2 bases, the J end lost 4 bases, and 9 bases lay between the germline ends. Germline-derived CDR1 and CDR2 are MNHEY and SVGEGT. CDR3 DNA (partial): TGTGCCAGCAGTTACGGTCAGGCAAATCAGCCC. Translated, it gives CASSYGQANQP. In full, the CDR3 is CASSYGQANQPQHF.

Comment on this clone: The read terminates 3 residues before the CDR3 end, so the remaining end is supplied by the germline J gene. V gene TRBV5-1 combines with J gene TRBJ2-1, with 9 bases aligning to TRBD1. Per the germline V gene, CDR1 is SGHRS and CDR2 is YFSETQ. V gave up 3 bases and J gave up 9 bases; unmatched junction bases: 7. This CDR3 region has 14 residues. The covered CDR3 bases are TGCGCCAGCAGCTCCGGGACAGGGACGGGTGAG. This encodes CASSSGTGTGE. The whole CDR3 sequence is CASSSGTGTGEQFF.

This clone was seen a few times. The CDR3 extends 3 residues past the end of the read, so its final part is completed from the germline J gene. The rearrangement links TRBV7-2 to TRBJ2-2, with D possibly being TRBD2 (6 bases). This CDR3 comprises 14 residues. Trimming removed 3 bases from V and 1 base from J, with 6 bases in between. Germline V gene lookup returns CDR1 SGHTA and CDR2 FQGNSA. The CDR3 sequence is CASSFSGNTGELFF. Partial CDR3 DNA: TGTGCCAGCAGCTTTAGCGGGAACACCGGGGAG. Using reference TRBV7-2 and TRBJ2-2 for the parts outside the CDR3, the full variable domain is GAGVSQSPSNKVTEKGKDVELRCDPISGHTALYWYRQSLGQGLEFLIYFQGNSAPDKSGLPSDRFSAERTGGSVSTLTIQRTQQEDSAVYLCASSFSGNTGELFFGEGSRLTVL.

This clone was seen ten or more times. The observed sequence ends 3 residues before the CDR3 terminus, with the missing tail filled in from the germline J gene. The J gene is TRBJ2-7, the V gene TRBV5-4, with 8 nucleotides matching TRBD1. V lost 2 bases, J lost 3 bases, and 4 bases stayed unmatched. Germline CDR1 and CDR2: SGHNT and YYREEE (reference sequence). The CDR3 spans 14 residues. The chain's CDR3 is CASSLLDRDYEQYF. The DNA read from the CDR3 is TGTGCCAGCAGCTTATTGGACAGGGACTACGAG.

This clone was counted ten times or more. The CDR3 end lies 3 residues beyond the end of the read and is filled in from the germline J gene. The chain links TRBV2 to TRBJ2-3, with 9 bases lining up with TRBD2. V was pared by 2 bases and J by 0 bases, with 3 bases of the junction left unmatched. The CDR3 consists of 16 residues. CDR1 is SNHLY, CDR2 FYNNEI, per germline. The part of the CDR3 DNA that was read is TGTGCCAGCAGTGAAAACGCGGGGGGGAGCACAGATACG. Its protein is CASSENAGGSTDT. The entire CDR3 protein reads CASSENAGGSTDTQYF.

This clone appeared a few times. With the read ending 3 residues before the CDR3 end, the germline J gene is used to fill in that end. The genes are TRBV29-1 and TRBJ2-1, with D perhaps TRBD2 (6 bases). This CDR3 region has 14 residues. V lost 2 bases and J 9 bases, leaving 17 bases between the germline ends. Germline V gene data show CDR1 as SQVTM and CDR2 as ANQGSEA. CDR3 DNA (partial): TGCAGCGTTGAAAGCCGGTATCTCGGGGGTGAG. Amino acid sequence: CSVESRYLGGE. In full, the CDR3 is CSVESRYLGGEQFF.

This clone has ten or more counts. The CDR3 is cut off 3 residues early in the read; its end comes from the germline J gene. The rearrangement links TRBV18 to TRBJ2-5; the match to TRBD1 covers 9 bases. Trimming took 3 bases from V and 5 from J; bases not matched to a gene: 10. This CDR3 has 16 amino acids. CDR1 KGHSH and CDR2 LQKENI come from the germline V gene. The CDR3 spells CASSPRLPGQGETQYF. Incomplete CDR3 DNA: TGTGCCAGCTCACCCCGACTTCCGGGACAGGGCGAGACC.

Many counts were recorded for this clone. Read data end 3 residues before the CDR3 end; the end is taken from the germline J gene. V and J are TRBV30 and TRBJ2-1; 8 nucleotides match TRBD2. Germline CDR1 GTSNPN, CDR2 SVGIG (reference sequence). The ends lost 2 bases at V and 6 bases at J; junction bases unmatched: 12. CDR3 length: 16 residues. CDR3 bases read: TGTGCCTGGAGTAGACAGCGGGAGAACACGGGCAATGAG. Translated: CAWSRQRENTGNE. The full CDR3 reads CAWSRQRENTGNEQFF.

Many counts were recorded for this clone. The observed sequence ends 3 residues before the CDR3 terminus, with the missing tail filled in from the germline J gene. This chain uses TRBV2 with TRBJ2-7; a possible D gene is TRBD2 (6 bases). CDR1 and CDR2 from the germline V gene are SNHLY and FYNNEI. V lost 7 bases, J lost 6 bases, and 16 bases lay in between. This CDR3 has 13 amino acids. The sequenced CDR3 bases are TGTGCCAGCACCATCATCACTAGCTCCGAG. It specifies CASTIITSSE. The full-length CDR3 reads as CASTIITSSEQYF.

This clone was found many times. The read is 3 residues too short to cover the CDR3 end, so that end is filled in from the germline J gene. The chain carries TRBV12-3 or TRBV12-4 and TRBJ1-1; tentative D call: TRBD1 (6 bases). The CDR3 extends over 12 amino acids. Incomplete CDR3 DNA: TGTGCCAGCCTTGAGACCGGGACACTA. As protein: CASLETGTL. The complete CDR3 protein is CASLETGTLAFF.

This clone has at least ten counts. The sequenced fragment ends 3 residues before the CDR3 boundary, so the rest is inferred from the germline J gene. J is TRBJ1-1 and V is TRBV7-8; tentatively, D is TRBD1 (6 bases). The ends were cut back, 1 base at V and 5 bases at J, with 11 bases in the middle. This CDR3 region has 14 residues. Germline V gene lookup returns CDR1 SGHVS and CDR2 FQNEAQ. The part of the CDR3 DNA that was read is TGTGCCAGCAGCTTAGATACAGGGTGGACTGAA. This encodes CASSLDTGWTE. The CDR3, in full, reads CASSLDTGWTEAFF.

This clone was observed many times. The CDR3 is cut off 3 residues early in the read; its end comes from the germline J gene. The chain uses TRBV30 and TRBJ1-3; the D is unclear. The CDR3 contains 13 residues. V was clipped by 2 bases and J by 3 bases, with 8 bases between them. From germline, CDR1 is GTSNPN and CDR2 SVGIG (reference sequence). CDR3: CAWSSNNGNTIYF. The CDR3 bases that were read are TGTGCCTGGAGTTCAAACAATGGAAACACC.

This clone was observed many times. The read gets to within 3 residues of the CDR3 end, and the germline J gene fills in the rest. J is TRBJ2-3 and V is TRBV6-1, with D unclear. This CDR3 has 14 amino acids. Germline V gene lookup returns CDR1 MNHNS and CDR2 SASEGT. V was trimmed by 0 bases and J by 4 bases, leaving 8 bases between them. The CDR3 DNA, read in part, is TGTGCCAGCAGTGAAGCGTCCGCGGCAGATACG. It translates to CASSEASAADT. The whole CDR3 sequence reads CASSEASAADTQYF.

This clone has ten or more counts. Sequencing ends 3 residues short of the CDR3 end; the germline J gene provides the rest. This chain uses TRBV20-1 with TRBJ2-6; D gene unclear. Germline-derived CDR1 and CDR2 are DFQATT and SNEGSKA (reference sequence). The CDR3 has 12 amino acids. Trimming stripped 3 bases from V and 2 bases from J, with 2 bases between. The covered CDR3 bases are TGCAGTGCTAGCGCTGGGGCCAACGTC. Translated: CSASAGANV. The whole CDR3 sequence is CSASAGANVLTF.

The CDR3 loop reads CASTWDSEGGNTEAFF. CDR3 DNA (partial): TGTGCCAGTACTTGGGACAGTGAGGGGGGTAACACTGAA. The J gene is TRBJ1-1, the V gene TRBV19; the match to TRBD1 covers 7 bases. The read terminates 3 residues before the CDR3 end, so the remaining end is supplied by the germline J gene. CDR1 is LNHDA and CDR2 is SQIVND in the germline V gene (reference sequence). Trimming cost V 7 bases and J 2 bases; bases outside gene matches: 13. There are 16 residues in the CDR3.

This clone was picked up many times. CDR3 sequence: CACTVWTSSHEQYF. The DNA read from the CDR3 is TGTGCCTGCACCGTCTGGACTAGTTCCCACGAG. The rearrangement uses TRBV30 and TRBJ2-7, with 7 nucleotides matching TRBD2. The CDR3 is cut off 3 residues early in the read; its end comes from the germline J gene. V lost 6 bases, J lost 5 bases, and 13 bases stayed unmatched. CDR1 and CDR2 from the germline V gene are GTSNPN and SVGIG (reference sequence). The CDR3 totals 14 residues.

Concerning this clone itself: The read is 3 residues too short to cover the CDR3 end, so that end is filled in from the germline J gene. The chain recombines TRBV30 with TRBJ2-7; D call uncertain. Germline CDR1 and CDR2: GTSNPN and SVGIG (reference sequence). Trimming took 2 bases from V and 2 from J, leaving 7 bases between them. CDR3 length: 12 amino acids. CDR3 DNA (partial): TGTGCCTGGAGTTTCAGGCCCTACGAG. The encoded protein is CAWSFRPYE. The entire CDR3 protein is CAWSFRPYEQYF.

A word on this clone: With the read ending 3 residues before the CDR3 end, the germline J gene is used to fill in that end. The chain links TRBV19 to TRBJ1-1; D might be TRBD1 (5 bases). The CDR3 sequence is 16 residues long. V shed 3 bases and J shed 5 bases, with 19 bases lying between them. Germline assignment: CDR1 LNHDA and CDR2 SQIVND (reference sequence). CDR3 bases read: TGTGCCAGTAGTATCCGCACAGGTAGCTCTCAAACTGAA. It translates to CASSIRTGSSQTE. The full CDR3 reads CASSIRTGSSQTEAFF. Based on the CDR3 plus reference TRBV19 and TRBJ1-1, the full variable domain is DGGITQSPKYLFRKEGQNVTLSCEQNLNHDAMYWYRQDPGQGLRLIYYSQIVNDFQKGDIAEGYSVSREKKESFPLTVTSAQKNPTAFYLCASSIRTGSSQTEAFFGQGTRLTVV.

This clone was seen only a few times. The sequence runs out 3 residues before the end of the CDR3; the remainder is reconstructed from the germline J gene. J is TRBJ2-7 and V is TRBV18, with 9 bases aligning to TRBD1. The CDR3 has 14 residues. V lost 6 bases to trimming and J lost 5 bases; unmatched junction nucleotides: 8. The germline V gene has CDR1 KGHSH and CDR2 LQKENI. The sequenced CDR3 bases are TGTGCCAGCTCCCGGACAGGGGTGACGAACGAG. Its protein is CASSRTGVTNE. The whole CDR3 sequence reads CASSRTGVTNEQYF.

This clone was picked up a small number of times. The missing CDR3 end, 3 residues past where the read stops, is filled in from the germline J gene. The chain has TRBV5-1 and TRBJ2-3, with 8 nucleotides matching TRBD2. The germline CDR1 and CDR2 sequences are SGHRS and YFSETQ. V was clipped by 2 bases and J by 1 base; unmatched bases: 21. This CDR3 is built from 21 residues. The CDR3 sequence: CASSLPDGSGRSWLGTDTQYF. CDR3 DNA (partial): TGCGCCAGCAGCTTACCGGATGGAAGCGGGAGAAGTTGGTTAGGCACAGATACG.